The next 18 T cell receptor beta chains were all read from a single sample in a study of blood T cell repertoires in COVID-19. Some clones are missing from TCRdb's copy, which holds only in-frame ones; the method was immunoSEQ multiplex PCR. The sample holds 88,000 or so clones; 70% to 80% are singletons and the top ten take more than 20%. Material: peripheral blood. These receptors were collected from a human donor in a cohort sampled during active COVID-19.

The genes are TRBV24-1 and TRBJ1-1; D unclear. CDR1 is KGHDR and CDR2 is SFDVKD in the germline V gene. The V end was cut by 7 bases, the J end by 7 bases, with 12 bases between. The length of the CDR3 is 12 residues. As DNA, the CDR3 is TGTGCCACCAGGACGGGAGGTAGTGAAGCTTTCTTT. As protein: CATRTGGSEAFF.

The genes are TRBV19 and TRBJ1-2, with D tentatively TRBD1 (5 bases). CDR3 length equals 13 residues. Germline V gene lookup returns CDR1 LNHDA and CDR2 SQIVND (reference sequence). V lost 2 bases to trimming and J lost 5 bases, with 9 bases between them. CDR3 DNA sequence: TGTGCCAGTAGTATACCGGGGGTATATGGCTACACCTTC. Translated: CASSIPGVYGYTF.

The chain links TRBV7-6 to TRBJ2-3, with D possibly TRBD2 on 6 matching bases. Germline V lookup: CDR1 SGHVS, CDR2 FNYEAQ. CDR3 length: 14 residues. Trimming removed 5 bases from V and 2 bases from J, with 11 bases in between. The CDR3 region has the DNA TGTGCCAGCAGCGATAGGGACTCCACAGATACGCAGTATTTT. Translation: CASSDRDSTDTQYF.

V is TRBV6-4 and J is TRBJ1-2; D is ambiguous. Per the germline V gene, CDR1 is MRHNA and CDR2 is SNTAGT. Deletions cut 3 bases from V and 4 bases from J, with 9 bases between. The CDR3 covers 13 residues. The CDR3 is CASSEAPSYGYTF. The DNA for the CDR3 is TGTGCCAGCAGTGAAGCCCCAAGCTATGGCTACACCTTC.

This sequence joins TRBV10-1 and TRBJ2-1, with TRBD2 matching over 13 bases. The CDR3 is 17 residues long. V trimming: 3 bases; J trimming: 2 bases; junction bases outside the gene matches: 4. Germline V gene lookup returns CDR1 WNHNN and CDR2 SYGVQD (reference sequence). CDR3 in amino acids: CASSETSGRGAYNEQFF. The CDR3 DNA follows: TGCGCCAGCAGTGAAACTAGCGGGAGGGGCGCCTACAATGAGCAGTTCTTC.

This chain uses TRBV6-5 with TRBJ1-1, with a tentative D call TRBD1 (5 bases). The CDR3 is 13 residues long. Germline CDR1 MNHEY, CDR2 SVGAGI. Trimming stripped 6 bases from V and 3 bases from J, with 11 bases between. For the CDR3, the DNA is TGTGCCAGCAGGCGGGACGGCTACACTGAAGCTTTCTTT. Its protein product is CASRRDGYTEAFF.

The chain recombines TRBV7-9 with TRBJ2-3; TRBD2 aligns across 9 bases. The ends lost 2 bases at V and 4 bases at J; junction bases unmatched: 4. CDR1 is SEHNR and CDR2 is FQNEAQ in the germline V gene (reference sequence). CDR3 length: 15 amino acids. The CDR3 protein is CASSLLAGGADTQYF. CDR3 nucleotide sequence: TGTGCCAGCAGCTTACTCGCGGGAGGGGCAGATACGCAGTATTTT.

The chain employs TRBV3-1 (or the pseudogene TRBV3-2) and TRBJ1-1; D gene uncertain. The CDR3 has 11 amino acids. Germline-derived CDR1 and CDR2 are LGHDT and YNNKEL (reference sequence). V lost 6 bases to trimming and J lost 7 bases, with 9 bases between them. CDR3 protein: CASSLSGEAFF. CDR3 nucleotides: TGTGCCAGCAGTCTGAGTGGTGAAGCTTTCTTT.

This chain joins TRBV19 and TRBJ1-2; D possibly corresponds to TRBD1 (5 bases). The CDR3 extends over 16 amino acids. Germline V gives CDR1 LNHDA, CDR2 SQIVND (reference sequence). The V end was cut by 1 base, the J end by 0 bases, with 12 bases between. The CDR3 nucleotides read TGTGCCAGTAGTATAGTCCGGGGGACGGCTAACTATGGCTACACCTTC. This translates into CASSIVRGTANYGYTF.

The V call is TRBV7-9, the J call TRBJ2-1; 10 positions agree with TRBD2. CDR3 length equals 17 residues. Trimming at V came to 7 bases and at J to 6 bases, leaving 15 bases not matched to a gene. Germline V gene data show CDR1 as SEHNR and CDR2 as FQNEAQ (reference sequence). CDR3 nucleotides: TGTGCCAGCACCCGTGGGGTCCCTAGCGGGAGTCCCAATGAGCAGTTCTTC. Translation gives CASTRGVPSGSPNEQFF.

DNA of the CDR3: TGCGCCAGCAGCTGGGGGACAGGGGGTACGGAGACCCAGTACTTC. This encodes CASSWGTGGTETQYF. The chain combines TRBV5-1 with TRBJ2-5; the match to TRBD1 covers 11 bases. The J segment lost 5 bases and the V segment lost 3 bases, leaving 6 bases of the junction unmatched. CDR1 and CDR2 from the germline V gene are SGHRS and YFSETQ. There are 15 residues in the CDR3.

This sequence joins TRBV5-1 and TRBJ1-1; 10 bases are a match to TRBD1. From germline, CDR1 is SGHRS and CDR2 YFSETQ. The CDR3 totals 16 residues. J was trimmed by 0 bases and V by 4 bases; bases with no gene match: 6. CDR3 sequence reads: CASSAGTGAMNTEAFF. Here the CDR3 DNA reads TGCGCCAGCAGCGCAGGGACAGGGGCAATGAACACTGAAGCTTTCTTT.

The chain couples TRBV5-1 to TRBJ1-6; tentatively, D is TRBD1 (5 bases). Trimming took off 4 bases at V and 6 bases at J, with 17 bases between the two ends. Germline V gene lookup returns CDR1 SGHRS and CDR2 YFSETQ. The CDR3 loop spans 16 amino acids. CDR3 nucleotides: TGCGCCAGCAGCCAAGCCGGGGGGTATTCTAATTCACCCCTCCACTTT. Translating it yields CASSQAGGYSNSPLHF.

The V gene is TRBV13, the J gene TRBJ2-3, with 13 bases that match TRBD2. The germline CDR1 and CDR2 sequences are PRHDT and FYEKMQ (reference sequence). V shed 2 bases and J 6 bases; nucleotides not matched to a gene: 20. The CDR3 sequence is 21 residues long. Written as DNA, the CDR3 is TGTGCCAGCAGCTTAATCCCCTCCCTTCGCGGACTAGCGGGAGCGGAGGATACGCAGTATTTT. Amino acid sequence: CASSLIPSLRGLAGAEDTQYF.

This clone was recorded a few times. The V and J genes are TRBV6-5 and TRBJ2-1; 7 nucleotides align to TRBD2. The trim removed 7 bases at V and 0 bases at J, leaving 6 bases unmatched. The CDR3 spans 15 residues. Per germline, CDR1 MNHEY and CDR2 SVGAGI. The CDR3 DNA reads as TGTGCCAGCAATGGACTAGGCGGCTCCTACAATGAGCAGTTCTTC. It codes for CASNGLGGSYNEQFF.

This clone was observed a single time. J is TRBJ2-2 and V is TRBV5-1; D remains unclear. Germline V gene data show CDR1 as SGHRS and CDR2 as YFSETQ. The CDR3 is 15 residues long. V shed 0 bases and J shed 0 bases, with 6 bases lying between them. DNA of the CDR3: TGCGCCAGCAGCTTGGTGCAGGCGAACACCGGGGAGCTGTTTTTT. Translation: CASSLVQANTGELFF.

This clone showed up just a few times. V gene TRBV11-2 combines with J gene TRBJ2-2; 10 bases match TRBD2. The CDR3 contains 15 residues. V shed 3 bases and J 4 bases; nucleotides not matched to a gene: 2. The germline V gene has CDR1 SGHAT and CDR2 FQNNGV. The CDR3 spells CASSFERGGTGELFF. The DNA for the CDR3 is TGTGCCAGCAGCTTCGAGCGGGGGGGCACCGGGGAGCTGTTTTTT. Variable domain in full (rest from reference TRBV11-2 and TRBJ2-2): EAGVAQSPRYKIIEKRQSVAFWCNPISGHATLYWYQQILGQGPKLLIQFQNNGVVDDSQLPKDRFSAERLKGVDSTLKIQPAKLEDSAVYLCASSFERGGTGELFFGEGSRLTVL.

The chain combines TRBV3-1 (or the pseudogene TRBV3-2) with TRBJ2-7; 8 nucleotides line up with TRBD1. The CDR3 sequence is 15 residues long. Germline V gene lookup returns CDR1 LGHDT and CDR2 YNNKEL (reference sequence). After removal of 4 bases from V and 4 bases from J, the junction contained 9 bases not matched to a gene. CDR3 DNA sequence: TGTGCCAGCAGCCCAGGGGGCGGGACGAGGTACGAGCAGTACTTC. Its translation is CASSPGGGTRYEQYF.